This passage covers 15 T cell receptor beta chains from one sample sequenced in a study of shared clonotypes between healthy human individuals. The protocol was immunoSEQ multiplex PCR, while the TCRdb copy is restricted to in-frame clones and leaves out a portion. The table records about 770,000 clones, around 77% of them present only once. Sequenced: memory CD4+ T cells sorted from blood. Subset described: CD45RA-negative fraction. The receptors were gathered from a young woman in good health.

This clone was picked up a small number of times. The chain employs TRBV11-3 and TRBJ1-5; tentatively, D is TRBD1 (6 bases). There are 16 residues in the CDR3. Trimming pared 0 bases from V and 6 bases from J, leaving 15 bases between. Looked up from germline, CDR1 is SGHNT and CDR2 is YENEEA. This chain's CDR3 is CASSLDRAGVRQPQHF. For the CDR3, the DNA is TGTGCCAGCAGCTTAGACAGGGCAGGGGTTCGTCAGCCCCAGCATTTT.

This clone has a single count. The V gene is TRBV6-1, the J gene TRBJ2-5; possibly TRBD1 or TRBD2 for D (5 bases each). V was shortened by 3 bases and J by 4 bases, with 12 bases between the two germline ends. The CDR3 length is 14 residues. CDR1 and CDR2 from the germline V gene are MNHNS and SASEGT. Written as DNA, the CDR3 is TGTGCCAGCAGTGATCAGGCAGGGAGAGAGACCCAGTACTTC. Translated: CASSDQAGRETQYF.

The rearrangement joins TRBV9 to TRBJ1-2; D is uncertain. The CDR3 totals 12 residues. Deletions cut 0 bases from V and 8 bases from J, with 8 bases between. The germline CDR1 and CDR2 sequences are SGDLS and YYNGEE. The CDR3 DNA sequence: TGTGCCAGCAGCGTAGGAATCGGCGGCTACACCTTC. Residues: CASSVGIGGYTF.

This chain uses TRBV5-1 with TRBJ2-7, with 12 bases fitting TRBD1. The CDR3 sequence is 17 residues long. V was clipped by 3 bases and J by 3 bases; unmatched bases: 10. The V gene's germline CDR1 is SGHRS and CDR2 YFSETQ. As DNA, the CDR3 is TGCGCCAGCAGCTCTCTGGGACAGGGGGCGCGTTACTACGAGCAGTACTTC. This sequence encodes CASSSLGQGARYYEQYF. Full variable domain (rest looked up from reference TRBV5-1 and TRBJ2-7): KAGVTQTPRYLIKTRGQQVTLSCSPISGHRSVSWYQQTPGQGLQFLFEYFSETQRNKGNFPGRFSGRQFSNSRSEMNVSTLELGDSALYLCASSSLGQGARYYEQYFGPGTRLTVT.

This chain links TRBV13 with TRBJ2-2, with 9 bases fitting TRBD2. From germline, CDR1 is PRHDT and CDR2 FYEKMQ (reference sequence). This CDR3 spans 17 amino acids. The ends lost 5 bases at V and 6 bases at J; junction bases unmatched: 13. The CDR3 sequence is CASSPPGLALRAGELFF. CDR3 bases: TGTGCCAGCAGCCCACCTGGACTAGCGCTAAGGGCCGGGGAGCTGTTTTTT.

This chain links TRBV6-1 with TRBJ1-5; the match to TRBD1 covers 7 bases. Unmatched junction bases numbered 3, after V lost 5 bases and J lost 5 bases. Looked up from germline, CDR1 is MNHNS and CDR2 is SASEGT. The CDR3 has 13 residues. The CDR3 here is CASSPRGDQPQHF. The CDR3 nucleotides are TGTGCCAGCAGTCCCAGGGGGGATCAGCCCCAGCATTTT.

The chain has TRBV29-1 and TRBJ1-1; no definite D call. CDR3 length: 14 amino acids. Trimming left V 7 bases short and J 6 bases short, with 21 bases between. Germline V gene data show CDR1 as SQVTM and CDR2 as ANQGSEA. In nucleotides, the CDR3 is TGCAGCGCAGTAGGACGGGTAATCGGGGCTGAAGCTTTCTTT. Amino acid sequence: CSAVGRVIGAEAFF. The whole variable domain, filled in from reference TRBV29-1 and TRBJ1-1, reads SAVISQKPSRDICQRGTSLTIQCQVDSQVTMMFWYRQQPGQSLTLIATANQGSEATYESGFVIDKFPISRPNLTFSTLTVSNMSPEDSSIYLCSAVGRVIGAEAFFGQGTRLTVV.

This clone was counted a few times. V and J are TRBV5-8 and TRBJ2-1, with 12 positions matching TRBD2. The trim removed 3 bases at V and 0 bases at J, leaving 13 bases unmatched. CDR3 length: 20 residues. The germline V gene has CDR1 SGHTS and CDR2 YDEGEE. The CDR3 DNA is TGTGCCAGCAGCTGGGGGACAGGACTAGCGGGACTTATCTCCTACAATGAGCAGTTCTTC. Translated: CASSWGTGLAGLISYNEQFF.

The CDR3 is CASSLYPLGATGELFF. CDR3 DNA sequence: TGCGCCAGCAGCTTATACCCACTAGGGGCCACCGGGGAGCTGTTTTTT. The gene calls are TRBV5-1 and TRBJ2-2, with D perhaps matching TRBD1 or TRBD2 (5 bases each). The V end was cut by 2 bases, the J end by 4 bases, with 15 bases between. The CDR3 runs 16 residues. CDR1 is SGHRS and CDR2 is YFSETQ in the germline V gene.

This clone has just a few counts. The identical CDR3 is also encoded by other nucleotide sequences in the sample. In DNA, the CDR3 is TGTGCCACCAGCAGGCGGGCAGGTGCTAGCACAGATACGCAGTATTTT. Its protein product is CATSRRAGASTDTQYF. The chain uses TRBV15 and TRBJ2-3, with a tentative D call TRBD2 (5 bases). Germline-derived CDR1 and CDR2 are LNHNV and YYDKDF (reference sequence). Trimming stripped 3 bases from V and 0 bases from J, with 13 bases between. CDR3 length: 16 residues.

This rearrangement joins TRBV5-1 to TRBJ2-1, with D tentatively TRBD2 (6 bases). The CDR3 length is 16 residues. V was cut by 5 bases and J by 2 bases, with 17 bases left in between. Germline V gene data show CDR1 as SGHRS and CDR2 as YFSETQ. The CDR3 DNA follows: TGCGCCAGCAGACTTGGGGGGTGGCCAACCTACAATGAGCAGTTCTTC. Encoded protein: CASRLGGWPTYNEQFF.

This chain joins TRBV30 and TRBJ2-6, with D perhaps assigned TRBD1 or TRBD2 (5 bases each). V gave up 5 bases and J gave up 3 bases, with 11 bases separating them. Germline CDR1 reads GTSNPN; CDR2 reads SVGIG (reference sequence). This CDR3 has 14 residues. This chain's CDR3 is CAWGRGDGANVLTF. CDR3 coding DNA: TGTGCCTGGGGTAGGGGAGATGGGGCCAACGTCCTGACTTTC. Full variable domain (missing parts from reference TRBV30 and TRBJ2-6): SQTIHQWPATLVQPVGSPLSLECTVEGTSNPNLYWYRQAAGRGLQLLFYSVGIGQISSEVPQNLSASRPQDRQFILSSKKLLLSDSGFYLCAWGRGDGANVLTFGAGSRLTVL.

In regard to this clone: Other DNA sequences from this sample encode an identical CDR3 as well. CDR3 sequence (DNA): TGTGCCAGCTCACCAGAACTAGCGGGAACAGATACGCAGTATTTT. Translation: CASSPELAGTDTQYF. V and J are TRBV18 and TRBJ2-3; 10 positions match TRBD2. V shed 2 bases and J 3 bases; nucleotides not matched to a gene: 2. CDR1 is KGHSH and CDR2 is LQKENI in the germline V gene. The length of the CDR3 is 15 residues.

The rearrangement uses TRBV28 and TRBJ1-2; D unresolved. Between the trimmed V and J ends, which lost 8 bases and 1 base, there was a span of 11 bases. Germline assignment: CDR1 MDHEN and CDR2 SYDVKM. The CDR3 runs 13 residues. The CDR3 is CASLKLSNYGYTF. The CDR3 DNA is TGTGCCAGCCTCAAGCTCAGTAACTATGGCTACACCTTC.

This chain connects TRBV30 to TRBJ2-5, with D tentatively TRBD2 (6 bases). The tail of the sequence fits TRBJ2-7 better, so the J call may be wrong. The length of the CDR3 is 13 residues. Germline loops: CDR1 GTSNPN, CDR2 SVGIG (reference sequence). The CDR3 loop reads CAWRGGTYYEQYF. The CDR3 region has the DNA TGTGCCTGGAGGGGCGGGACCTACTACGAGCAGTACTTC.